This TCR beta chain was recorded in a study of chemoradiotherapy in HPV16-positive cancers. The germline V and J ends were trimmed by 3 bases and 0 bases, with 12 bases remaining between them. The germline V gene encodes CDR1 SEHNR and CDR2 FQNEAQ (reference sequence). The CDR3 length is 16 residues. Method: immunoSEQ multiplex PCR; TCRdb's copy keeps in-frame clones and lacks some. Among some 12,000 clones listed, over 75% were seen once. The source is a human donor with HPV-associated anogenital cancer. Sequenced here: blood, sampled from a patient who underwent chemoradiotherapy. V is TRBV7-9 and J is TRBJ1-3; D not certain. In DNA, the CDR3 is TGTGCCAGCAGCTTTCCAGACTCGCCCTCTGGAAACACCATATATTTT. Residues: CASSFPDSPSGNTIYF.